A single sample gave rise to the 2 T cell receptor beta chains below, sequenced in a study of blood T cell repertoires in COVID-19. TCRdb's copy holds only in-frame clones and misses some; the assay was immunoSEQ multiplex PCR. The sample holds some 200,000 clones, about 79% seen once. The specimen was peripheral blood. The receptors were sampled from a woman in her 70s with acute or convalescent COVID-19.

This chain connects TRBV18 to TRBJ2-7; 8 nucleotides line up with TRBD1. V lost 4 bases to trimming and J lost 2 bases; unmatched junction nucleotides: 13. CDR3 length equals 17 residues. Looked up from germline, CDR1 is KGHSH and CDR2 is LQKENI. CDR3 DNA: TGTGCCAGCTCACAGTGGGGCCCAGGACAGGGTGCCTACGAGCAGTACTTC. This sequence encodes CASSQWGPGQGAYEQYF.

The chain employs TRBV2 and TRBJ2-7; TRBD1 aligns across 8 bases. The CDR3 loop spans 14 amino acids. Germline V CDR1 and CDR2: SNHLY, FYNNEI. The trim removed 7 bases at V and 3 bases at J, leaving 8 bases unmatched. The CDR3 DNA reads TGTGCCAGCAAATTAGGACAGGGAGGCTACGAGCAGTACTTC. This sequence encodes CASKLGQGGYEQYF.